These 28 T cell receptor beta chains came from one sample sequenced in a study of blood T cell repertoires in COVID-19. Sequenced by immunoSEQ multiplex PCR; TCRdb stores in-frame clones only, minus some. The sample carries tens of thousands of clones, about 83% recorded once. Sample: peripheral blood. The receptors derive from a man at least 80 years old with acute or convalescent COVID-19.

V usage is TRBV5-4 and J usage is TRBJ1-3; TRBD1 matches 9 bases. The germline V gene has CDR1 SGHNT and CDR2 YYREEE (reference sequence). The CDR3 runs to 15 residues. The V gene end was trimmed by 4 bases and the J gene end by 4 bases; junction bases not matched to a gene: 6. This CDR3 reads CASSPGGTGGNTIYF. CDR3 nucleotides: TGTGCCAGCAGCCCAGGGGGGACAGGGGGAAACACCATATATTTT.

The rearrangement links TRBV2 to TRBJ1-6; 8 nucleotides agree with TRBD1. The CDR3 loop spans 16 amino acids. The V gene end was trimmed by 6 bases and the J gene end by 7 bases; junction bases not matched to a gene: 11. Germline V gene sequence: CDR1 SNHLY, CDR2 FYNNEI. The CDR3 sequence: CASSMDRVLGNSPLHF. In DNA form, the CDR3 reads TGTGCCAGCAGCATGGACAGGGTTTTAGGGAATTCACCCCTCCACTTT.

This clone was found a few times. The gene calls are TRBV29-1 and TRBJ1-1; TRBD1 matches 7 bases. The CDR3 loop spans 13 amino acids. From germline, CDR1 is SQVTM and CDR2 ANQGSEA. Trimming at V came to 6 bases and at J to 1 base, leaving 5 bases not matched to a gene. The DNA for the CDR3 is TGCAGCGTACTGGGACAGTGGAACACTGAAGCTTTCTTT. It yields the protein CSVLGQWNTEAFF.

CDR3 sequence: CASSPSGGNSPLHF. The CDR3 coding sequence is TGTGCCAGCTCACCCTCAGGGGGCAATTCACCCCTCCACTTT. The chain combines TRBV18 with TRBJ1-6; 8 bases are a match to TRBD1. The J segment lost 7 bases and the V segment lost 3 bases, leaving 2 bases of the junction unmatched. The CDR3 is 14 residues long. In germline, CDR1 is KGHSH, CDR2 LQKENI.

J is TRBJ2-1 and V is TRBV18; 11 bases match TRBD2. V shed 6 bases, J shed 4 bases, and the junction held 5 bases outside the gene matches. This CDR3 is built from 15 residues. Germline CDR1 reads KGHSH; CDR2 reads LQKENI. The CDR3 DNA sequence: TGTGCCAGCTCGGAAACTAGCGGGAGTTACAATGAGCAGTTCTTC. It encodes CASSETSGSYNEQFF.

This sequence joins TRBV5-1 and TRBJ2-3; 12 positions match TRBD2. V lost 4 bases to trimming and J lost 3 bases; unmatched junction nucleotides: 6. The CDR3 length is 16 residues. Germline V gives CDR1 SGHRS, CDR2 YFSETQ. CDR3 loop: CASSTLAGGLTDTQYF. CDR3 DNA sequence: TGCGCCAGCAGCACACTAGCGGGGGGTCTAACAGATACGCAGTATTTT.

This chain joins TRBV5-1 and TRBJ2-3; 8 nucleotides line up with TRBD2. The CDR3 has 16 residues. Unmatched junction bases numbered 12, after V lost 4 bases and J lost 5 bases. Germline assignment: CDR1 SGHRS and CDR2 YFSETQ. The CDR3 is CASSRTTGGPKDTQYF. The CDR3 DNA is TGCGCCAGCAGCCGAACTACGGGAGGGCCTAAAGATACGCAGTATTTT.

The chain has TRBV6-5 and TRBJ2-7, with D possibly TRBD2 on 5 matching bases. V was trimmed by 0 bases and J by 10 bases, leaving 10 bases between them. This CDR3 comprises 12 residues. Germline lookup yields CDR1 MNHEY and CDR2 SVGAGI. The CDR3 DNA sequence: TGTGCCAGCAGTTACTCGAGAGGGCCACAGTACTTC. Translating gives CASSYSRGPQYF.

The chain is built from TRBV4-3 and TRBJ1-2; 9 positions agree with TRBD1. V lost 0 bases and J lost 8; bases outside the gene matches: 10. The CDR3 runs to 16 residues. Germline-derived CDR1 and CDR2 are LGHNA and YSLEER. CDR3 sequence reads: CASSQDPTGGAKGYTF. CDR3 bases: TGCGCCAGCAGCCAAGATCCCACAGGGGGCGCGAAGGGCTACACCTTC.

V and J are TRBV19 and TRBJ1-6; TRBD1 matches at 10 bases. Germline lookup yields CDR1 LNHDA and CDR2 SQIVND (reference sequence). V was pared by 6 bases and J by 7 bases, with 9 bases of the junction left unmatched. This CDR3 has 16 residues. This CDR3 reads CASSRDRGYGNSPLHF. DNA for the CDR3: TGTGCCAGTAGCCGGGACAGGGGTTACGGCAATTCACCCCTCCACTTT. Full variable domain (outside the CDR3, taken from reference TRBV19 and TRBJ1-6): DGGITQSPKYLFRKEGQNVTLSCEQNLNHDAMYWYRQDPGQGLRLIYYSQIVNDFQKGDIAEGYSVSREKKESFPLTVTSAQKNPTAFYLCASSRDRGYGNSPLHFGNGTRLTVT.

The chain has TRBV3-1 (or the pseudogene TRBV3-2) and TRBJ1-1; D uncertain. This CDR3 region has 14 residues. Germline CDR1 reads LGHDT; CDR2 reads YNNKEL (reference sequence). The V gene lost 8 bases and the J gene lost 0 bases, with 13 bases spanning the gap. The CDR3 coding sequence is TGTGCCAGCGCTAGCCGGGCCATGAACACTGAAGCTTTCTTT. Translating gives CASASRAMNTEAFF.

This chain links TRBV28 with TRBJ1-5, with D perhaps TRBD1 (6 bases). Germline V CDR1 and CDR2: MDHEN, SYDVKM. Trimming shortened V by 3 bases and J by 5 bases, and 11 bases separated the two germline ends. This CDR3 has 14 residues. The CDR3 loop reads CASSFGTSYQPQHF. In DNA form, the CDR3 reads TGTGCCAGCAGTTTTGGGACATCTTATCAGCCCCAGCATTTT.

This clone has only a few counts. The chain joins TRBV23-1 to TRBJ2-1, with D perhaps TRBD1 (6 bases). TRBV23-1 is assigned to the ORF class and has an uncertain function. There are 14 residues in the CDR3. The ends were cut back, 7 bases at V and 5 bases at J, with 15 bases in the middle. CDR3 sequence reads: CASTPGDRHNEQFF. The CDR3 DNA reads TGCGCCAGCACCCCCGGAGACAGGCACAATGAGCAGTTCTTC.

The V call is TRBV5-4, the J call TRBJ1-2; D is ambiguous. The CDR3 has 17 residues. Trimming removed 1 base from V and 4 bases from J, with 20 bases in between. Germline lookup yields CDR1 SGHNT and CDR2 YYREEE (reference sequence). The CDR3 DNA sequence: TGTGCCAGCAGCTTGCGGCCCAAAGGGAGACGCGTCTATGGCTACACCTTC. This codes for CASSLRPKGRRVYGYTF.

V gene TRBV5-1 combines with J gene TRBJ2-5; perhaps TRBD1 as D (6 bases). Germline V gene data show CDR1 as SGHRS and CDR2 as YFSETQ. V shed 4 bases and J shed 1 base, with 14 bases lying between them. This CDR3 is built from 15 residues. The CDR3 DNA sequence: TGCGCCAGCAGCGGGGGCAGGGGTCCCCAAGAGACCCAGTACTTC. This codes for CASSGGRGPQETQYF.

V and J are TRBV5-1 and TRBJ2-1, with 10 bases that match TRBD1. The CDR3 runs to 15 residues. Trimming at V came to 2 bases and at J to 4 bases, leaving 3 bases not matched to a gene. The germline gives CDR1 SGHRS, CDR2 YFSETQ. CDR3: CASSFSDRGYNEQFF. CDR3 sequence (DNA): TGCGCCAGCAGCTTTTCGGACAGGGGGTACAATGAGCAGTTCTTC.

This clone came up once. The J gene is TRBJ1-3, the V gene TRBV6-6, with D possibly TRBD1 on 6 matching bases. Trimming shortened V by 8 bases and J by 4 bases, and 12 bases separated the two germline ends. Germline CDR1 and CDR2: MNHNY and SVGAGI (reference sequence). The CDR3 is 13 amino acids. The DNA for the CDR3 is TGTGCCAGCGCCGGGGGGCAAGGAAACACCATATATTTT. Translation: CASAGGQGNTIYF.

The chain carries TRBV6-2 or TRBV6-3 and TRBJ2-1; the D gene is possibly TRBD1 (6 bases). The V end lost 5 bases, the J end lost 0 bases, and 11 bases lay between the germline ends. The CDR3 covers 15 residues. The germline CDR1 and CDR2 sequences are MNHEY and SVGEGT. CDR3: CASSKGHLSYNEQFF. The DNA for the CDR3 is TGTGCCAGCAGTAAGGGACACCTCTCCTACAATGAGCAGTTCTTC.

The chain's CDR3 is CASSSDRGRVHEQYF. CDR3 coding DNA: TGTGCCAGCTCCTCTGACAGGGGGAGGGTCCACGAGCAGTACTTC. The chain carries TRBV5-4 and TRBJ2-7; 9 nucleotides align to TRBD1. The CDR3 covers 15 residues. The V and J ends lost 7 bases and 5 bases, in that order; junction bases with no gene match: 13. Germline-derived CDR1 and CDR2 are SGHNT and YYREEE (reference sequence). Filled out from reference TRBV5-4 and TRBJ2-7, the complete variable domain reads ETGVTQSPTHLIKTRGQQVTLRCSSQSGHNTVSWYQQALGQGPQFIFQYYREEENGRGNFPPRFSGLQFPNYSSELNVNALELDDSALYLCASSSDRGRVHEQYFGPGTRLTVT.

The chain carries TRBV19 and TRBJ1-4, with D possibly being TRBD1 (5 bases). V was shortened by 3 bases and J by 5 bases, with 13 bases between the two germline ends. Germline loops: CDR1 LNHDA, CDR2 SQIVND (reference sequence). The CDR3 totals 15 residues. DNA of the CDR3: TGTGCCAGTAGTATTACGGCAGGGAACAATGAAAAACTGTTTTTT. Translation: CASSITAGNNEKLFF.

V usage is TRBV4-2 and J usage is TRBJ2-4; 12 bases match TRBD2. CDR3 length: 15 amino acids. Trimming removed 0 bases from V and 8 bases from J; junction bases left unmatched: 2. Looked up from germline, CDR1 is LGHNA and CDR2 is YNFKEQ. CDR3 amino acids: CASSQETSGGDIQYF. Written as DNA, the CDR3 is TGTGCCAGCAGCCAAGAGACTAGCGGGGGAGACATTCAGTACTTC.

This rearrangement joins TRBV20-1 to TRBJ1-3; D call uncertain. The germline V and J ends were trimmed by 6 bases and 4 bases, with 7 bases remaining between them. This CDR3 spans 11 amino acids. Germline CDR1 is DFQATT and CDR2 is SNEGSKA (reference sequence). As DNA, the CDR3 is TGCAGTGCCGCGGGAGGAAACACCATATATTTT. This translates into CSAAGGNTIYF.

This clone has only a few counts. The J gene is TRBJ1-1, the V gene TRBV9, with D perhaps matching TRBD1 (6 bases). CDR3 length: 15 residues. CDR1 SGDLS and CDR2 YYNGEE come from the germline V gene. Trimming took 2 bases from V and 1 from J, leaving 12 bases between them. As DNA, the CDR3 is TGTGCCAGCAGCGTTCGGACAGATTCGAACACTGAAGCTTTCTTT. This encodes CASSVRTDSNTEAFF.

V gene TRBV5-1 combines with J gene TRBJ1-3; D may be TRBD1 (6 bases). In germline, CDR1 is SGHRS, CDR2 YFSETQ. This CDR3 is built from 17 residues. V shed 3 bases and J shed 1 base, with 17 bases lying between them. Here the CDR3 reads CASSSIPPQGSGNTIYF. The CDR3, as DNA: TGCGCCAGCAGCTCAATACCGCCCCAGGGGTCTGGAAACACCATATATTTT.

The J gene is TRBJ2-7, the V gene TRBV7-2; no clear D. Germline lookup yields CDR1 SGHTA and CDR2 FQGNSA. V gave up 1 base and J gave up 5 bases, with 9 bases separating them. The CDR3 is made up of 13 amino acids. The CDR3 here is CASSLGSEHEQYF. CDR3 nucleotides: TGTGCCAGCAGCTTAGGGTCAGAACACGAGCAGTACTTC.

The chain carries TRBV19 and TRBJ1-5; D is uncertain. The V gene's germline CDR1 is LNHDA and CDR2 SQIVND (reference sequence). The CDR3 has 15 residues. V was shortened by 7 bases and J by 5 bases, with 18 bases between the two germline ends. Written as DNA, the CDR3 is TGTGCCAGTACCATGCGGGTGGGTGGTTATCAGCCCCAGCATTTT. Protein sequence: CASTMRVGGYQPQHF.

The chain employs TRBV6-2 or TRBV6-3 and TRBJ2-3, with D perhaps matching TRBD2 (5 bases). Germline CDR1 is MNHEY and CDR2 is SVGEGT. CDR3 length equals 15 residues. The ends were cut back, 2 bases at V and 2 bases at J, with 11 bases in the middle. CDR3 sequence: CASSYDPSLTDTQYF. As DNA, the CDR3 is TGTGCCAGCAGTTACGATCCTAGCCTCACAGATACGCAGTATTTT.

This clone has only one observation. This chain's CDR3 is CASREAGAENIQYF. CDR3 DNA: TGTGCCAGCAGGGAAGCGGGGGCCGAAAACATTCAGTACTTC. The J gene is TRBJ2-4, the V gene TRBV28; 8 bases align to TRBD2. Germline V lookup: CDR1 MDHEN, CDR2 SYDVKM. The CDR3 runs to 14 residues. V shed 6 bases, J shed 5 bases, and the junction held 6 bases outside the gene matches.